This T cell receptor beta chain is drawn from a study of siplizumab effects on memory and regulatory T cells. Study-level findings and limits: Naive or memory phenotype was unassignable for roughly 75-97% of proliferating CD4+ or CD8+ clones. The average Treg-derived proportion among mappable alloreactive CD4+ clones was 55% to 75% with siplizumab versus about 30% in controls.

Assays captured approximately 10^5 TCR templates per sample. The method was immunoSEQ multiplex PCR; TCRdb's version includes in-frame clones alone and lacks a portion of them. In the table there are 97,000 or so clones, 92% of which are singletons. Germline lookup yields CDR1 MDHEN and CDR2 SYDVKM. Trimming left V 6 bases short and J 1 base short, with 18 bases between. CDR3 size: 16 residues. A word on this clone: Its antigen is as yet unknown.

Sequenced material: CD4+ T cells sorted from blood. The V call is TRBV28, the J call TRBJ1-1, with D unresolved. The source is a human donor in good health. In DNA, the CDR3 is TGTGCCAGCAGCTACAGTACCGGACGGTGGAACACTGAAGCTTTCTTT. It codes for CASSYSTGRWNTEAFF.